This is a list of T cell receptor beta chains from one sample in a study of blood T cell repertoires in COVID-19. Sequenced by immunoSEQ multiplex PCR; TCRdb stores in-frame clones only, minus some. This sample has about 370,000 clones, with roughly 90% found just once. The specimen was peripheral blood. The receptors derive from a woman aged 25 to 45 with COVID-19, enrolled during active disease. Both conserved end residues are part of each CDR3. Each record gives: D gene, J gene, clone size, V gene, CDR3 protein, CDR3 DNA. D genes are given only for firm matches. The size entry is marked missing in some rows and otherwise reads once, few, many or a size class.

D gene: NA; J gene: TRBJ2-2; clone size: few; V gene: TRBV5-4; CDR3 protein: CASSWGVGELFF; CDR3 DNA: TGTGCCAGCAGCTGGGGCGTCGGGGAGCTGTTTTTT
D gene: NA; J gene: TRBJ2-1; clone size: NA; V gene: TRBV14; CDR3 protein: CASSQGRGEQFF; CDR3 DNA: TGTGCCAGCAGCCAAGGGCGGGGAGAGCAGTTCTTC
D gene: NA; J gene: TRBJ1-2; clone size: NA; V gene: TRBV11-2; CDR3 protein: CASSSNGYGYTF; CDR3 DNA: TGTGCCAGCAGCTCCAACGGCTATGGCTACACCTTC
D gene: TRBD1; J gene: TRBJ2-2; clone size: NA; V gene: TRBV11-3; CDR3 protein: CASSSRQGGTGELFF; CDR3 DNA: TGTGCCAGCAGCTCCCGACAGGGGGGCACCGGGGAGCTGTTTTTT
D gene: TRBD1; J gene: TRBJ1-4; clone size: few; V gene: TRBV4-3; CDR3 protein: CASSQGQGGEKLFF; CDR3 DNA: TGCGCCAGCAGCCAAGGACAGGGAGGCGAAAAACTGTTTTTT
D gene: TRBD1; J gene: TRBJ1-2; clone size: NA; V gene: TRBV28; CDR3 protein: CASGTAYSNYGYTF; CDR3 DNA: TGTGCCAGCGGGACAGCCTACTCCAACTATGGCTACACCTTC
D gene: TRBD1; J gene: TRBJ1-1; clone size: NA; V gene: TRBV5-6; CDR3 protein: CASSRGTGRNTEAFF; CDR3 DNA: TGTGCCAGCAGCCGGGGGACAGGGAGGAACACTGAAGCTTTCTTT
D gene: TRBD1; J gene: TRBJ2-3; clone size: NA; V gene: TRBV28; CDR3 protein: CASSVTDRGLGHF; CDR3 DNA: TGTGCCAGCAGCGTAACAGACAGGGGCCTCGGCCATTTT
D gene: NA; J gene: TRBJ2-1; clone size: NA; V gene: TRBV7-9; CDR3 protein: CASSFTGGPRLNEQFF; CDR3 DNA: TGTGCCAGCAGCTTCACTGGGGGCCCGAGATTAAATGAGCAGTTCTTC
D gene: TRBD2; J gene: TRBJ2-7; clone size: NA; V gene: TRBV7-2; CDR3 protein: CASSLGGGAPYEQYF; CDR3 DNA: TGTGCCAGCAGCTTAGGGGGGGGTGCCCCCTACGAGCAGTACTTC
D gene: NA; J gene: TRBJ1-3; clone size: NA; V gene: TRBV11-2; CDR3 protein: CASSLNRGNTIYF; CDR3 DNA: TGTGCCAGCAGCTTAAACAGGGGAAACACCATATATTTT
D gene: TRBD2; J gene: TRBJ2-1; clone size: once; V gene: TRBV9; CDR3 protein: CASSVQAGAINNEQFF; CDR3 DNA: TGTGCCAGCAGCGTACAGGCGGGAGCCATTAACAATGAGCAGTTCTTC